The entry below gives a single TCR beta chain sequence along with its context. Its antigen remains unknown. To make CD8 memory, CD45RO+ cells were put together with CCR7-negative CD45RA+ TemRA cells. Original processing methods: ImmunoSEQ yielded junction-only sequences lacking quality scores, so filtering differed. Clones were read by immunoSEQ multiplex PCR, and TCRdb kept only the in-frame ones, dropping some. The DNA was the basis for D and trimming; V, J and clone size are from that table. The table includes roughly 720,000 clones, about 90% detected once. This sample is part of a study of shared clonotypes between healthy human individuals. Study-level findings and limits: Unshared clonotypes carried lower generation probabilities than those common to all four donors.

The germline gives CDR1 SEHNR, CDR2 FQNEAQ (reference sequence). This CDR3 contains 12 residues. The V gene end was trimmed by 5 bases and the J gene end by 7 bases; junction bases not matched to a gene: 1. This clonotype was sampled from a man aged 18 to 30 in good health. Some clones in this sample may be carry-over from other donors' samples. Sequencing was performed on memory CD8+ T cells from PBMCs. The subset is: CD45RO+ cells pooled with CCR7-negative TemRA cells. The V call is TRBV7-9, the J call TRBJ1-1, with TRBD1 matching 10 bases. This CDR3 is CASSGTGDEAFF. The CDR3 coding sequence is TGTGCCAGCAGCGGGACAGGGGATGAAGCTTTCTTT.